This note documents a single T cell receptor (beta chain) sequence. Its antigen is not identified. The assay was immunoSEQ multiplex PCR, and TCRdb's table has in-frame clones only and misses some. Of around 28,000 clones in the sample, more than 80% were seen once. The data stem from a study of a mutant IDH1 vaccine in newly diagnosed glioma. Study information: Commencement of vaccination occurred 4-6 weeks following radiotherapy alone, or concurrently with temozolomide cycles. Most patients had radiochemotherapy with temozolomide before enrollment; others had one alone.

The germline V gene encodes CDR1 SGDLS and CDR2 YYNGEE. CDR3 length: 16 amino acids. V gave up 0 bases and J gave up 2 bases; unmatched junction bases: 4. Study findings and constraints: The authors found pseudoprogression apparently unrelated to changes in top peripheral T cell clonotypes.

Described time point: week 5, during vaccination. Every vaccination contained 300 ug of the mutant IDH1 20-mer peptide and was paired with topical imiquimod. There were new WHO grade 3 or 4 astrocytomas in the donors, and these were IDH1-mutant and ATRX-lost. The receptor's source is a man younger than 35 with glioma. The source was PBMCs, collected from a glioma patient whose treatment included an IDH1 peptide vaccine. The chain combines TRBV9 with TRBJ2-2; TRBD2 agrees at 7 bases. In DNA, the CDR3 is TGTGCCAGCAGCGTAGTAGCTAGCGGCAACACCGGGGAGCTGTTTTTT. Amino acid sequence: CASSVVASGNTGELFF.